A single sample is the source of the 27 T cell receptor beta chains below, sequenced in a study of identical twins. TCRdb re-derived calls from the 5' RACE reads in MiXCR, one entry per CDR3 protein. The sample holds around 480,000 distinct CDR3 sequences, around 15% seen once. These data are also associated with another study on yellow fever vaccine responses in identical twins.

Input material: CD4+ T cells sorted from blood. The receptors come from a woman between 18 and 29 years old in good health.

Only a few counts were recorded for this clonotype. V and J are TRBV29-1 and TRBJ2-1; D is unclear. Per the germline V gene, CDR1 is SQVTM and CDR2 is ANQGSEA. The ends were cut back, 4 bases at V and 6 bases at J, with 7 bases in the middle. The CDR3 extends over 11 amino acids. In DNA, the CDR3 is TGCAGCGTTGGCCAGCCCAATGAGCAGTTCTTC. Its translation is CSVGQPNEQFF.

This clonotype was observed many times. CDR3 amino acids: CASSLSGYAEKLFF. The CDR3 DNA reads as TGTGCCAGCAGCTTATCAGGTTACGCCGAAAAACTGTTTTTT. The rearrangement joins TRBV7-9 to TRBJ1-4; no firm D call. This CDR3 comprises 14 residues. Trimming stripped 2 bases from V and 8 bases from J, with 12 bases between. The germline V gene has CDR1 SEHNR and CDR2 FQNEAQ (reference sequence). Full variable domain (rest looked up from reference TRBV7-9 and TRBJ1-4): DTGVSQNPRHKITKRGQNVTFRCDPISEHNRLYWYRQTLGQGPEFLTYFQNEAQLEKSRLLSDRFSAERPKGSFSTLEIQRTEQGDSAMYLCASSLSGYAEKLFFGSGTQLSVL.

This clonotype was seen more than once but under ten times. The chain is built from TRBV5-1 and TRBJ1-6, with 8 bases that match TRBD1. The CDR3 consists of 15 residues. The germline gives CDR1 SGHRS, CDR2 YFSETQ. The junction had 5 bases not matched to a gene; V was cut back by 4 bases and J by 5 bases. CDR3 amino acids: CASSGQGANNSPLHF. The CDR3 region has the DNA TGCGCCAGCAGCGGTCAGGGGGCAAATAATTCACCCCTCCACTTT. The entire variable domain, with the rest obtained from reference TRBV5-1 and TRBJ1-6, is as follows: KAGVTQTPRYLIKTRGQQVTLSCSPISGHRSVSWYQQTPGQGLQFLFEYFSETQRNKGNFPGRFSGRQFSNSRSEMNVSTLELGDSALYLCASSGQGANNSPLHFGNGTRLTVT.

Only a few counts were recorded for this clonotype. The chain joins TRBV3-1 to TRBJ2-1; D gene ambiguous. The CDR3 runs to 16 residues. CDR1 is LGHDT and CDR2 is YNNKEL in the germline V gene (reference sequence). Trimming removed 2 bases at V and 1 base at J, with 12 bases between. In DNA, the CDR3 is TGTGCCAGCAGCCAATCTGCCCTCCCGTCCTACAATGAGCAGTTCTTC. Protein: CASSQSALPSYNEQFF.

V usage is TRBV5-6 and J usage is TRBJ2-7, with D possibly TRBD1 on 6 matching bases. The V gene's germline CDR1 is SGHDT and CDR2 YYEEEE. CDR3 length: 15 residues. V lost 2 bases and J lost 0, with 12 bases in between. The CDR3 bases are TGTGCCAGCAGCTTTCAGGGGCACTCCTCCTACGAGCAGTACTTC. This encodes CASSFQGHSSYEQYF.

The chain carries TRBV9 and TRBJ2-3, with TRBD2 matching 13 bases. J lost 5 bases, V lost 0 bases, and 3 bases had no gene match. Germline assignment: CDR1 SGDLS and CDR2 YYNGEE. This CDR3 spans 16 amino acids. The CDR3 here is CASSVETSGGLDTQYF. The CDR3 nucleotides are TGTGCCAGCAGCGTAGAGACTAGCGGGGGGTTAGATACGCAGTATTTT.

This chain joins TRBV15 and TRBJ2-5; D might be TRBD1 or TRBD2, each matching 5 bases. Trimming stripped 4 bases from V and 9 bases from J, with 18 bases between. Germline CDR1 reads LNHNV; CDR2 reads YYDKDF (reference sequence). The CDR3 has 14 amino acids. For the CDR3, the DNA is TGTGCCACCAGCATCTTGGGGGACCCAGGGCCCCAGTACTTC. Protein: CATSILGDPGPQYF.

The rearrangement joins TRBV7-8 to TRBJ2-1; tentatively, D is TRBD2 (5 bases). Germline assignment: CDR1 SGHVS and CDR2 FQNEAQ. This CDR3 spans 17 amino acids. V lost 5 bases and J lost 6, with 23 bases in between. The CDR3: CASSLLAGGGWGNEQFF. The CDR3 region has the DNA TGTGCCAGCAGCCTTCTAGCAGGAGGCGGGTGGGGCAATGAGCAGTTCTTC.

This clonotype was recorded a few times. The V call is TRBV20-1, the J call TRBJ2-4, with D perhaps TRBD1 or TRBD2 (6 bases each). The CDR3 is 18 residues long. From germline, CDR1 is DFQATT and CDR2 SNEGSKA (reference sequence). The V end lost 6 bases, the J end lost 1 base, and 25 bases lay between the germline ends. In nucleotides, the CDR3 is TGCAGTGCGGAAGGGGGGCGCGACGGCCGGGCGGCCAAAAACATTCAGTACTTC. Translated, it gives CSAEGGRDGRAAKNIQYF.

This chain uses TRBV2 with TRBJ1-1; a possible D gene is TRBD1 (6 bases). Germline values: CDR1 SNHLY, CDR2 FYNNEI. Trimming pared 6 bases from V and 8 bases from J, leaving 16 bases between. The CDR3 is 13 residues long. The CDR3: CASSADRDREAFF. In DNA, the CDR3 is TGTGCCAGCAGCGCGGACAGAGACAGGGAAGCTTTCTTT.

V is TRBV7-2 and J is TRBJ2-1; D gene ambiguous. This CDR3 comprises 15 residues. Trimming took 2 bases from V and 4 from J, leaving 12 bases between them. CDR1 and CDR2 from the germline V gene are SGHTA and FQGNSA. In DNA form, the CDR3 reads TGTGCCAGCAGCTTACTGGCGCACTTTTACAATGAGCAGTTCTTC. The encoded protein is CASSLLAHFYNEQFF. The entire variable domain, with the rest obtained from reference TRBV7-2 and TRBJ2-1, is as follows: GAGVSQSPSNKVTEKGKDVELRCDPISGHTALYWYRQSLGQGLEFLIYFQGNSAPDKSGLPSDRFSAERTGGSVSTLTIQRTQQEDSAVYLCASSLLAHFYNEQFFGPGTRLTVL.

This clonotype was seen a handful of times. V gene TRBV7-9 combines with J gene TRBJ2-6; D perhaps matches TRBD1 (5 bases). From germline, CDR1 is SEHNR and CDR2 FQNEAQ (reference sequence). The CDR3 is 16 amino acids. V was trimmed by 5 bases and J by 4 bases, leaving 15 bases between them. This CDR3 reads CASSLGLSLGANVLTF. CDR3 coding DNA: TGTGCCAGCAGCCTGGGGCTCTCTCTGGGGGCCAACGTCCTGACTTTC.

Only a few counts were recorded for this clonotype. The CDR3 protein is CASSSGGLAGFEQFF. For the CDR3, the DNA is TGTGCCAGCAGCTCAGGGGGACTAGCGGGATTTGAGCAGTTCTTC. The J gene is TRBJ2-1, the V gene TRBV7-2, with 13 bases that match TRBD2. The CDR3 runs 15 residues. The V segment lost 4 bases and the J segment 9 bases; nucleotides outside the gene matches: 6. Germline V gene lookup returns CDR1 SGHTA and CDR2 FQGNSA.

The chain carries TRBV20-1 and TRBJ2-1, with 8 nucleotides matching TRBD2. J was trimmed by 3 bases and V by 3 bases; bases with no gene match: 10. CDR3 size: 16 residues. Germline-derived CDR1 and CDR2 are DFQATT and SNEGSKA (reference sequence). The CDR3 DNA reads TGCAGTGCTAGTGACCGGCGGGGGGCCGACTACAATGAGCAGTTCTTC. It codes for CSASDRRGADYNEQFF.

With regard to this clonotype: This may be a read error: a much more frequent sequence differs by one nucleotide. V is TRBV20-1 and J is TRBJ1-2, with TRBD1 matching 9 bases. The CDR3 loop spans 15 amino acids. Germline V gives CDR1 DFQATT, CDR2 SNEGSKA (reference sequence). CDR3 DNA sequence: TGCAGTTCTAGATCACCGGGACAGGGAATAGTTGGCTACACCTTC. Translated, it gives CSSRSPGQGIVGYTF.

The chain has TRBV2 and TRBJ2-7, with 9 bases aligning to TRBD1. With 6 bases clipped from V and 3 bases from J, the junction kept 6 bases outside the gene matches. Germline CDR1 is SNHLY and CDR2 is FYNNEI. The CDR3 extends over 14 amino acids. For the CDR3, the DNA is TGTGCCAGCAGAATGGACAGGGGACGCTACGAGCAGTACTTC. Translating gives CASRMDRGRYEQYF.

This sequence joins TRBV5-1 and TRBJ2-2, with a possible D match to TRBD1 (5 bases). With 6 bases removed from V and 2 bases from J, the gap between germline ends came to 11 bases. Germline lookup yields CDR1 SGHRS and CDR2 YFSETQ. The CDR3 is 14 amino acids. In nucleotides, the CDR3 is TGCGCCAGCAAAGGGGCGTTCAACACCGGGGAGCTGTTTTTT. This encodes CASKGAFNTGELFF.

The table lists this clonotype with many counts. CDR3 in amino acids: CASSTAGRKAFF. The CDR3 nucleotides are TGCGCCAGCAGCACGGCCGGTCGGAAGGCTTTCTTT. The chain uses TRBV5-1 and TRBJ1-1; D gene unclear. The germline V and J ends were trimmed by 4 bases and 11 bases, with 15 bases remaining between them. This CDR3 is 12 amino acids long. Germline V gene data show CDR1 as SGHRS and CDR2 as YFSETQ.

The gene calls are TRBV4-3 and TRBJ2-3; TRBD2 agrees at 7 bases. The germline V gene encodes CDR1 LGHNA and CDR2 YSLEER. V gave up 0 bases and J gave up 2 bases; unmatched junction bases: 2. The length of the CDR3 is 15 residues. The CDR3 here is CASSQEQRDTDTQYF. The CDR3 coding sequence is TGCGCCAGCAGCCAAGAACAGCGGGACACAGATACGCAGTATTTT.

V gene TRBV6-2 or TRBV6-3 combines with J gene TRBJ2-7; 9 bases map to TRBD1. Per germline, CDR1 MNHEY and CDR2 SVGEGT. CDR3 length: 13 amino acids. V trimming: 8 bases; J trimming: 4 bases; junction bases outside the gene matches: 6. The CDR3 DNA reads as TGTGCCAGCGGACCACAGGGGGCGTACGAGCAGTACTTC. Amino acids: CASGPQGAYEQYF.

This clonotype came up a few times. The chain links TRBV5-1 to TRBJ2-5, with 7 bases fitting TRBD1. Trimming took 0 bases from V and 1 from J; bases not matched to a gene: 3. CDR1 is SGHRS and CDR2 is YFSETQ in the germline V gene. This CDR3 has 15 residues. CDR3 protein: CASSLGDSFQETQYF. The CDR3 region has the DNA TGCGCCAGCAGCTTGGGGGACAGCTTCCAAGAGACCCAGTACTTC.

This sequence joins TRBV7-3 and TRBJ2-5; TRBD1 is a possible D gene (6 bases). The CDR3 has 15 residues. Trimming pared 1 base from V and 2 bases from J, leaving 11 bases between. From germline, CDR1 is SGHTA and CDR2 FQGTGA. DNA for the CDR3: TGTGCCAGCAGCTTAATCCAGGACAGACAAGAGACCCAGTACTTC. This codes for CASSLIQDRQETQYF.

In its sample, this clonotype was seen a few times. The chain couples TRBV11-2 to TRBJ2-7, with D perhaps being TRBD1 or TRBD2 (5 bases each). The CDR3 runs to 20 residues. The V end was cut by 8 bases, the J end by 2 bases, with 34 bases between. Germline V gene lookup returns CDR1 SGHAT and CDR2 FQNNGV. CDR3 sequence reads: CASGTYHRDEPVVRTYEQYF. CDR3 nucleotide sequence: TGTGCCAGCGGAACCTATCACCGGGACGAGCCGGTTGTCCGAACCTACGAGCAGTACTTC.

This chain joins TRBV7-6 and TRBJ1-6; D might be TRBD1 (6 bases). CDR1 and CDR2 (germline): SGHVS, FNYEAQ. The V end was cut by 4 bases, the J end by 2 bases, with 24 bases between. CDR3 size: 20 residues. CDR3 sequence reads: CASSSPPGQGEETYNSPLHF. CDR3 in DNA: TGTGCCAGCAGCTCACCACCGGGACAAGGGGAGGAAACCTATAATTCACCCCTCCACTTT.

This clonotype was found many times. The CDR3 is CASKGGGTNTGELFF. The DNA of the CDR3 is TGTGCCAGCAAAGGGGGCGGGACAAACACCGGGGAGCTGTTTTTT. The chain carries TRBV12-3 or TRBV12-4 and TRBJ2-2, with D maybe TRBD1 (7 bases). V was shortened by 7 bases and J by 2 bases, with 14 bases between the two germline ends. There are 15 residues in the CDR3.

This clonotype occurred a few times. The genes are TRBV6-2 or TRBV6-3 and TRBJ2-1, with TRBD2 as a possible D gene (6 bases). Trimming cost V 11 bases and J 0 bases, with 20 bases left between them. The CDR3 loop spans 16 amino acids. Germline V gene sequence: CDR1 MNHEY, CDR2 SVGEGT. This CDR3 reads CARRGTSSSSYNEQFF. The CDR3 bases are TGTGCCCGCCGAGGAACTAGCTCATCCTCCTACAATGAGCAGTTCTTC.

This chain connects TRBV3-1 to TRBJ2-6; TRBD1 aligns across 7 bases. CDR1 is LGHDT and CDR2 is YNNKEL in the germline V gene (reference sequence). The V gene end was trimmed by 1 base and the J gene end by 3 bases; junction bases not matched to a gene: 9. The length of the CDR3 is 18 residues. The CDR3 DNA sequence: TGTGCCAGCAGCCAAGTCGTACAGGGGTCGGGTGGGGCCAACGTCCTGACTTTC. Protein sequence: CASSQVVQGSGGANVLTF.